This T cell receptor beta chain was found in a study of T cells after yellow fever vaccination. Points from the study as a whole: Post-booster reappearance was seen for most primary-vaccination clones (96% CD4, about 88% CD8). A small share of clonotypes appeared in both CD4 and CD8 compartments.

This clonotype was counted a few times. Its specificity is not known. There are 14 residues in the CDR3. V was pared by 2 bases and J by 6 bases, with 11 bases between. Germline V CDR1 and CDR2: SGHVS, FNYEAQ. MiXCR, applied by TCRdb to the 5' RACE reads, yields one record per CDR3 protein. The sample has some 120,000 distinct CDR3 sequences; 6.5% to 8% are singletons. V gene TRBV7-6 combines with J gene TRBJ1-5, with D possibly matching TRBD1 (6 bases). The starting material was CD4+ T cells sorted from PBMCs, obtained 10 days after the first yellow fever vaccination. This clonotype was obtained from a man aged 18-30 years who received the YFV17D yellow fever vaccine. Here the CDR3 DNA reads TGTGCCAGCAGCTTACAGGGGCAAGGTCAGCCCCAGCATTTT. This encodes CASSLQGQGQPQHF.